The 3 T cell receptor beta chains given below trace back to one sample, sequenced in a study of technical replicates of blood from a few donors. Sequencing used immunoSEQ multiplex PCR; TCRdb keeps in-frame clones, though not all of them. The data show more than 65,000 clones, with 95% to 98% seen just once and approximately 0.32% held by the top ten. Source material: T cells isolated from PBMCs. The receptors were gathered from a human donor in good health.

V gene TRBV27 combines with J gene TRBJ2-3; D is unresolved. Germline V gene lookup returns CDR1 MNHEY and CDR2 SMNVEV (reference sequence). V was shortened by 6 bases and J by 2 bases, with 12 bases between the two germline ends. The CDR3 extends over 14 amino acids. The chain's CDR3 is CASSRWASTDTQYF. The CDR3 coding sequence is TGTGCCAGCAGCCGGTGGGCCTCCACAGATACGCAGTATTTT.

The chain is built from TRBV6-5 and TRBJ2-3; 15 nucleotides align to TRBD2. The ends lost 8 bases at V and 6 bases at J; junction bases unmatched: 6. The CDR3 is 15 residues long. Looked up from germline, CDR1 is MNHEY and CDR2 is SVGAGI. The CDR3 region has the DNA TGTGCCAGCCAAGGACTAGCGGGGGGGCCGGATACGCAGTATTTT. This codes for CASQGLAGGPDTQYF.

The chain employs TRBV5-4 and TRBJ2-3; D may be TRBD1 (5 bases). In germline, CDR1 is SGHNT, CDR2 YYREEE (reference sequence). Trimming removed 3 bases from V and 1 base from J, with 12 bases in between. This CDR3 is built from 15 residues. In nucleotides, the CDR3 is TGTGCCAGCAGCTATACAGGACGAGGCACAGATACGCAGTATTTT. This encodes CASSYTGRGTDTQYF.